The 5 T cell receptor beta chains below come from one sample, sequenced in a study of T cell responses to AZD1222 COVID-19 vaccine. The method was immunoSEQ multiplex PCR; TCRdb's version includes in-frame clones alone and lacks a portion of them. The table includes 95,000 to 150,000 clones, around 88% detected once. Here the sequenced sample was peripheral blood, taken on day 0 of AZD1222 vaccination. All receptors come from an adult in good health.

This chain uses TRBV5-1 with TRBJ1-4, with D perhaps TRBD1 (6 bases). The V and J ends lost 0 bases and 8 bases respectively, with 11 bases between them. The V gene's germline CDR1 is SGHRS and CDR2 YFSETQ. The CDR3 totals 14 residues. CDR3 amino acids: CASSLGQEGEKLFF. Here the CDR3 DNA reads TGCGCCAGCAGCTTGGGACAGGAGGGGGAAAAACTGTTTTTT.

This clone showed up just a few times. CDR3 sequence reads: CASSLVWGNTEAFF. The CDR3 DNA is TGTGCCAGCAGCTTAGTATGGGGGAACACTGAAGCTTTCTTT. The rearrangement links TRBV7-2 to TRBJ1-1; D uncertain. From germline, CDR1 is SGHTA and CDR2 FQGNSA. Trimming left V 1 base short and J 1 base short, with 7 bases between. The CDR3 extends over 14 amino acids. Based on the CDR3 plus reference TRBV7-2 and TRBJ1-1, the full variable domain is GAGVSQSPSNKVTEKGKDVELRCDPISGHTALYWYRQSLGQGLEFLIYFQGNSAPDKSGLPSDRFSAERTGGSVSTLTIQRTQQEDSAVYLCASSLVWGNTEAFFGQGTRLTVV.

The chain combines TRBV10-3 with TRBJ2-3; D is uncertain. The V end lost 5 bases, the J end lost 0 bases, and 21 bases lay between the germline ends. CDR1 is ENHRY and CDR2 is SYGVKD in the germline V gene. There are 18 residues in the CDR3. Written as DNA, the CDR3 is TGTGCCATCAGTATTACTTTCCAGCAGGAGACTAGCACAGATACGCAGTATTTT. This translates into CAISITFQQETSTDTQYF.

The rearrangement joins TRBV12-3 or TRBV12-4 to TRBJ1-1; TRBD1 agrees at 8 bases. With 4 bases clipped from V and 7 bases from J, the junction kept 5 bases outside the gene matches. This CDR3 is 13 amino acids long. Here the CDR3 reads CASSSGQGVEAFF. As DNA, the CDR3 is TGTGCCAGCAGTTCTGGACAGGGTGTTGAAGCTTTCTTT.

The chain couples TRBV7-8 to TRBJ1-2; no clear D gene. The CDR3 is 13 amino acids. V shed 5 bases and J shed 1 base, with 8 bases lying between them. Germline lookup yields CDR1 SGHVS and CDR2 FQNEAQ. The CDR3 DNA sequence: TGTGCCAGCAGCCCAGAGATTAACTATGGCTACACCTTC. Translation gives CASSPEINYGYTF.